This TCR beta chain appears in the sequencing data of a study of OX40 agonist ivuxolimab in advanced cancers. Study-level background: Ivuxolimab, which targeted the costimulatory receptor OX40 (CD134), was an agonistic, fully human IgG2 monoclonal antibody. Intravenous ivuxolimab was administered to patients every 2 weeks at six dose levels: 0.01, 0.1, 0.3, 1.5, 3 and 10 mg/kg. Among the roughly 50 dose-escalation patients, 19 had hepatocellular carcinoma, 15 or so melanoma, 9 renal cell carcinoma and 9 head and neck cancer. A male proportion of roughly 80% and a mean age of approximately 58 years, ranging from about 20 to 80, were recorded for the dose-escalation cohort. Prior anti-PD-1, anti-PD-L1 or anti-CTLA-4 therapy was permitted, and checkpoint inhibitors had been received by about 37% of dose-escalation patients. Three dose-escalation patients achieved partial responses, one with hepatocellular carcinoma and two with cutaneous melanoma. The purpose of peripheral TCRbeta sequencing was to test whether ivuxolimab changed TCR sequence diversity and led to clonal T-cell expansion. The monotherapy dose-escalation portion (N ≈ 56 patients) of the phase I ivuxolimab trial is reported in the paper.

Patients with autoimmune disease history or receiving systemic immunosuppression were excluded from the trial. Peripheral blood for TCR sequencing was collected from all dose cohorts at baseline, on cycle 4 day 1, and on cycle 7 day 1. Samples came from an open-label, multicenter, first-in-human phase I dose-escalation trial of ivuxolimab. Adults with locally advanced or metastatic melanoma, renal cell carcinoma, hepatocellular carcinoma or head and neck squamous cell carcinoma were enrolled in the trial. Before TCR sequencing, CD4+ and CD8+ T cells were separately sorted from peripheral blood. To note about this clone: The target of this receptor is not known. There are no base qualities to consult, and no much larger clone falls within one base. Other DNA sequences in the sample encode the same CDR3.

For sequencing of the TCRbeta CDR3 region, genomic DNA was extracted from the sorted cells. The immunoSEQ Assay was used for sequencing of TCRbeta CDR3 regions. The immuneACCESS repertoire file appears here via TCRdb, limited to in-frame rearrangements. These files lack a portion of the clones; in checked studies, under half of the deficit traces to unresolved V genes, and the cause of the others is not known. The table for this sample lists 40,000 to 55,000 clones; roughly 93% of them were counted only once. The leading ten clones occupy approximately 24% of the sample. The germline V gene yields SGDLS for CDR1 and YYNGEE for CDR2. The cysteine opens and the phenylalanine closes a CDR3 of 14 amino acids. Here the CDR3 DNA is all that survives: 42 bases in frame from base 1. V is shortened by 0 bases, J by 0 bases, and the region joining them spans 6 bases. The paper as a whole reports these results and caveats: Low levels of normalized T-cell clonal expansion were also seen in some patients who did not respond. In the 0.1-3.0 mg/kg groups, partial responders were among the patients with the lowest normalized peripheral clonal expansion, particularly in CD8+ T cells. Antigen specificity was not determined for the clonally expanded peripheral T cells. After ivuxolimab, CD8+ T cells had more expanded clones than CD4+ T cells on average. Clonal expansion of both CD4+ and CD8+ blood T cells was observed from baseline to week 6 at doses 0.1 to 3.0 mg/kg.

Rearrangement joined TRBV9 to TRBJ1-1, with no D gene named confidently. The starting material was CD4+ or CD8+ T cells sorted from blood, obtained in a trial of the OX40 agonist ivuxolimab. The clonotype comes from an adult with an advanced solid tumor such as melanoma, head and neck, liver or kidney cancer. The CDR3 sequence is CASSVGAMNTEAFF. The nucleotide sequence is TGTGCCAGCAGCGTAGGGGCGATGAACACTGAAGCTTTCTTT.